This T cell receptor beta chain is from a study of T-cell memory formation after mild COVID-19. Overall study: Clusters of TCRs were largely donor specific.

The 5'RACE method, run with constant-segment primers, produced TCR alpha and TCR beta cDNA libraries (carrying sample barcodes and UMIs). TCRdb reprocessed the 5' RACE reads with MiXCR, giving one entry per CDR3 protein. The top ten clones hold around a fifth of a sample with hundreds of thousands of distinct CDR3 sequences, 16% of them seen once. CDR3 length: 15 amino acids. Germline CDR1 LNHDA, CDR2 SQIVND (reference sequence). Trimming shortened V by 5 bases and J by 6 bases, and 19 bases separated the two germline ends. On this clonotype: Its antigen is currently unknown.

Findings of the study overall: Among clones peaking at day 37 in the second wave, SARS-CoV-2 specificity remained unconfirmed. Memory sampled before infection contained some responding clones, suggesting cross-reactive memory joined.

The sequence was obtained from a man between 18 and 35 years old who had mild COVID-19 (a few samples of this study predate the infection). Cell type and time point are not known. The chain is built from TRBV19 and TRBJ1-1, with a possible D match to TRBD1 (6 bases). What was sequenced was PBMCs or a T cell subset sorted from them (not recorded which). This CDR3 reads CASSQIDGGLAEAFF. The CDR3 DNA follows: TGTGCCAGTAGTCAAATCGACGGGGGGCTCGCTGAAGCTTTCTTT.